These 19 T cell receptor beta chains came from one sample sequenced in a study of a mutant IDH1 vaccine in newly diagnosed glioma. Their target antigens are unknown. Repertoires were generated with immunoSEQ multiplex PCR, while TCRdb's copy carries only in-frame clones and drops some. The sample lists 35,000 to 50,000 clones; roughly 92% were seen once. Time point given: week 35, safety follow-up. A 20-mer mutant IDH1 peptide at 300 ug was injected subcutaneously with topical imiquimod. This material consisted of PBMCs, taken from a glioma patient whose treatment included an IDH1 peptide vaccine. The receptors stem from a man aged 50 to 59 with glioma.

This clone showed up just a few times. The CDR3 DNA reads TGTGCCAGCAGCTCCTATCCTCGACTGCTCACTTCCTACGAGCAGTACTTC. Translating it yields CASSSYPRLLTSYEQYF. The chain recombines TRBV7-2 with TRBJ2-7; D not resolved. The CDR3 totals 17 residues. Germline V gene lookup returns CDR1 SGHTA and CDR2 FQGNSA. With 4 bases removed from V and 1 base from J, the gap between germline ends came to 20 bases.

The CDR3 DNA follows: TGTGCCAGCAGTTACTCGGTGGGGAGGACCTACGAGCAGTACTTC. Its protein is CASSYSVGRTYEQYF. The chain combines TRBV6-5 with TRBJ2-7, with D tentatively TRBD2 (6 bases). This CDR3 spans 15 amino acids. Germline V gives CDR1 MNHEY, CDR2 SVGAGI. V lost 0 bases to trimming and J lost 2 bases, with 11 bases between them.

The gene calls are TRBV27 and TRBJ2-1, with D possibly TRBD2 on 6 matching bases. This CDR3 has 16 amino acids. Trimming pared 6 bases from V and 3 bases from J, leaving 18 bases between. The germline gives CDR1 MNHEY, CDR2 SMNVEV (reference sequence). The CDR3: CASRLSGETSYNEQFF. Written as DNA, the CDR3 is TGTGCCAGCAGGTTGTCGGGGGAGACAAGCTACAATGAGCAGTTCTTC.

The J gene is TRBJ1-5, the V gene TRBV5-4; 8 bases agree with TRBD1. Germline CDR1 SGHNT, CDR2 YYREEE (reference sequence). The CDR3 totals 14 residues. Trimming removed 4 bases from V and 8 bases from J; junction bases left unmatched: 8. The CDR3 spells CASSKDRELEPQHF. The DNA of the CDR3 is TGTGCCAGCAGCAAGGACAGGGAGCTCGAGCCCCAGCATTTT. Variable domain in full (rest from reference TRBV5-4 and TRBJ1-5): ETGVTQSPTHLIKTRGQQVTLRCSSQSGHNTVSWYQQALGQGPQFIFQYYREEENGRGNFPPRFSGLQFPNYSSELNVNALELDDSALYLCASSKDRELEPQHFGDGTRLSIL.

The CDR3 DNA follows: TGTGCCAGCAGCTCGACTAGCGGGAACACCGGGGAGCTGTTTTTT. Residues: CASSSTSGNTGELFF. The rearrangement links TRBV7-2 to TRBJ2-2, with 9 bases lining up with TRBD2. Germline CDR1 SGHTA, CDR2 FQGNSA. V was pared by 4 bases and J by 1 base, with 1 base of the junction left unmatched. The CDR3 extends over 15 amino acids.

CDR3 sequence: CSVEVPPGVYGYTF. The CDR3 DNA sequence: TGCAGCGTTGAAGTTCCGCCCGGGGTATATGGCTACACCTTC. The V call is TRBV29-1, the J call TRBJ1-2; D gene ambiguous. The CDR3 runs to 14 residues. Trimming left V 1 base short and J 5 bases short, with 14 bases between. Germline CDR1 is SQVTM and CDR2 is ANQGSEA.

The J gene is TRBJ1-1, the V gene TRBV27; TRBD1 matches at 8 bases. V lost 7 bases and J lost 3; bases outside the gene matches: 10. This CDR3 is built from 15 residues. Germline values: CDR1 MNHEY, CDR2 SMNVEV (reference sequence). This CDR3 reads CASNRAGGSYTEAFF. The DNA of the CDR3 is TGTGCCAGCAACCGCGCAGGGGGCAGCTACACTGAAGCTTTCTTT.

This chain uses TRBV29-1 with TRBJ2-3, with D possibly TRBD1 on 7 matching bases. Germline loops: CDR1 SQVTM, CDR2 ANQGSEA. This CDR3 is 12 amino acids long. Trimming pared 5 bases from V and 8 bases from J, leaving 14 bases between. The CDR3 sequence: CSVNRQGLTQYF. The CDR3 bases are TGCAGCGTTAACCGACAGGGACTTACGCAGTATTTT.

The V gene is TRBV7-9, the J gene TRBJ1-1; D gene unclear. Trimming took off 2 bases at V and 1 base at J, with 8 bases between the two ends. CDR1 and CDR2 (germline): SEHNR, FQNEAQ (reference sequence). The CDR3 covers 14 residues. CDR3: CASSLSPGNTEAFF. The CDR3 nucleotides are TGTGCCAGCAGCTTAAGTCCAGGGAACACTGAAGCTTTCTTT.

This chain connects TRBV2 to TRBJ1-2; D possibly corresponds to TRBD1 (5 bases). Trimming took off 1 base at V and 0 bases at J, with 9 bases between the two ends. CDR3 length equals 15 residues. Germline V gene sequence: CDR1 SNHLY, CDR2 FYNNEI. CDR3 DNA sequence: TGTGCCAGCAGTGAAGGACAGACCTCTAACTATGGCTACACCTTC. Its protein product is CASSEGQTSNYGYTF.

The V call is TRBV7-8, the J call TRBJ1-5; no reliable D call. CDR1 and CDR2 (germline): SGHVS, FQNEAQ. V was clipped by 2 bases and J by 5 bases, with 10 bases between them. CDR3 length: 14 amino acids. The CDR3 DNA follows: TGTGCCAGCAGCTTATTAGTAGGATATCAGCCCCAGCATTTT. Translating it yields CASSLLVGYQPQHF.

This chain links TRBV7-6 with TRBJ1-5, with D perhaps TRBD1 (5 bases). V shed 4 bases and J shed 4 bases, with 14 bases lying between them. Germline CDR1 and CDR2: SGHVS and FNYEAQ. The CDR3 spans 15 residues. DNA of the CDR3: TGTGCCAGCAGCTCCGTTGGGGGGAGGAATCAGCCCCAGCATTTT. Translating gives CASSSVGGRNQPQHF. Complete variable domain (other parts from reference TRBV7-6 and TRBJ1-5): GAGVSQSPRYKVTKRGQDVALRCDPISGHVSLYWYRQALGQGPEFLTYFNYEAQQDKSGLPNDRFSAERPEGSISTLTIQRTEQRDSAMYRCASSSVGGRNQPQHFGDGTRLSIL.

J is TRBJ2-2 and V is TRBV19, with 8 nucleotides matching TRBD2. CDR3 length: 17 amino acids. Germline assignment: CDR1 LNHDA and CDR2 SQIVND (reference sequence). J gave up 5 bases and V 5 bases, and 13 bases lay outside the gene matches. CDR3 protein: CASSQGLVTKRTGELFF. The CDR3 DNA is TGTGCCAGTAGTCAGGGACTAGTCACGAAGAGGACCGGGGAGCTGTTTTTT.

The chain couples TRBV4-3 to TRBJ2-1; 9 bases agree with TRBD1. Germline V CDR1 and CDR2: LGHNA, YSLEER. There are 15 residues in the CDR3. With 4 bases clipped from V and 3 bases from J, the junction kept 4 bases outside the gene matches. CDR3 protein: CASSRGQGYYNEQFF. The CDR3 coding sequence is TGCGCCAGCAGCCGAGGACAGGGGTACTACAATGAGCAGTTCTTC.

CDR3 region: CASSEYRHTPLHF. The CDR3 nucleotides are TGTGCCAGCAGTGAATATAGACATACACCCCTCCACTTT. The genes are TRBV25-1 and TRBJ1-6; D is uncertain. The germline V and J ends were trimmed by 0 bases and 11 bases, with 8 bases remaining between them. The CDR3 has 13 amino acids. The V gene's germline CDR1 is MGHDK and CDR2 SYGVNS.

This clone was counted between two and nine times. J is TRBJ1-2 and V is TRBV4-1; a weak D match, TRBD1 (6 bases). Trimming took off 1 base at V and 8 bases at J, with 8 bases between the two ends. The CDR3 contains 12 residues. Looked up from germline, CDR1 is MGHRA and CDR2 is YSYEKL. CDR3 sequence: CASSQVGGGYTF. The CDR3 DNA reads as TGCGCCAGCAGCCAAGTAGGGGGGGGCTACACCTTC.

A few counts support this clone. The chain couples TRBV30 to TRBJ2-1; D may correspond to TRBD1 or TRBD2 (5 bases each). The CDR3 has 16 amino acids. V shed 2 bases and J shed 2 bases, with 16 bases lying between them. From germline, CDR1 is GTSNPN and CDR2 SVGIG (reference sequence). The CDR3 loop is CAWSPLGDLTYNEQFF. CDR3 DNA sequence: TGTGCCTGGAGTCCCCTAGGGGACCTTACCTACAATGAGCAGTTCTTC.

V and J are TRBV4-3 and TRBJ2-7; D might be TRBD1 (5 bases). In germline, CDR1 is LGHNA, CDR2 YSLEER. Trimming shortened V by 0 bases and J by 2 bases, and 8 bases separated the two germline ends. CDR3 length: 14 residues. The CDR3 nucleotides are TGCGCCAGCAGCCAAGACTCAGGGCCCTACGAGCAGTACTTC. This encodes CASSQDSGPYEQYF.

The chain carries TRBV27 and TRBJ1-2; tentative D call: TRBD1 (5 bases). The CDR3 extends over 19 amino acids. Germline V CDR1 and CDR2: MNHEY, SMNVEV (reference sequence). The ends were cut back, 0 bases at V and 0 bases at J, with 20 bases in the middle. CDR3 nucleotides: TGTGCCAGCAGTTTATCTCAGATACCAGGCAGGGTCTCTAACTATGGCTACACCTTC. Translating it yields CASSLSQIPGRVSNYGYTF.